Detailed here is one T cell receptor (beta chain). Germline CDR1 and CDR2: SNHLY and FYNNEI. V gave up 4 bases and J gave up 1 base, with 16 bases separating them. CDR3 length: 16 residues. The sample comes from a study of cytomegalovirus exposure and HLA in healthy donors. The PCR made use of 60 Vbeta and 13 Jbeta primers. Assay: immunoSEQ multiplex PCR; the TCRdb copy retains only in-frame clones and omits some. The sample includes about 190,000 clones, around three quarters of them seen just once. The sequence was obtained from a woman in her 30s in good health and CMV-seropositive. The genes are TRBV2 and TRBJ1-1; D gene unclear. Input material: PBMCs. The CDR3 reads CASSGLTATRNTEAFF. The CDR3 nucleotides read TGTGCCAGCAGTGGGTTAACAGCAACTAGGAACACTGAAGCTTTCTTT.